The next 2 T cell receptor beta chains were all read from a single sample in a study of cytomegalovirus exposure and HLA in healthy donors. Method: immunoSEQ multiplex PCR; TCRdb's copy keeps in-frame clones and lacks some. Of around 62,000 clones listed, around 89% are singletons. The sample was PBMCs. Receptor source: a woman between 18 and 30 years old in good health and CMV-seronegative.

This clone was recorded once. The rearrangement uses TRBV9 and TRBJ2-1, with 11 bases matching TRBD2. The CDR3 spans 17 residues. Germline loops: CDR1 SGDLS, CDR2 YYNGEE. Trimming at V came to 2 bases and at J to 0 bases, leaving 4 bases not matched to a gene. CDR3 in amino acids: CASSVTSGGASYNEQFF. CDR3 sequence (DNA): TGTGCCAGCAGCGTTACTAGCGGGGGCGCCTCCTACAATGAGCAGTTCTTC. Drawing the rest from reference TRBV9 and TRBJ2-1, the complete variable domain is DSGVTQTPKHLITATGQRVTLRCSPRSGDLSVYWYQQSLDQGLQFLIQYYNGEERAKGNILERFSAQQFPDLHSELNLSSLELGDSALYFCASSVTSGGASYNEQFFGPGTRLTVL.

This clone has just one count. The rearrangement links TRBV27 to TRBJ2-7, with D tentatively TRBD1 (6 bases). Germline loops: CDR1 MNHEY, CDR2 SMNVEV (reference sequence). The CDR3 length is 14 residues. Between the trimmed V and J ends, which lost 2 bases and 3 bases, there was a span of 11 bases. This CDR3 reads CASSLKNRVYEQYF. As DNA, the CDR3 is TGTGCCAGCAGTTTAAAAAACAGGGTCTACGAGCAGTACTTC.